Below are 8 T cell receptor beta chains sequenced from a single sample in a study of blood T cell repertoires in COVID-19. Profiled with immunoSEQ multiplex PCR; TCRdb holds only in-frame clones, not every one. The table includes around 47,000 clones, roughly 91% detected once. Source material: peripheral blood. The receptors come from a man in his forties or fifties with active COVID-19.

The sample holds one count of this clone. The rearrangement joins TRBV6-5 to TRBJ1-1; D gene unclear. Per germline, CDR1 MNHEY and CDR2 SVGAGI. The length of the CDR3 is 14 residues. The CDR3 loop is CASPKLFMNTEAFF. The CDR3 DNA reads TGTGCGTCGCCTAAACTTTTCATGAACACTGAAGCTTTCTTT.

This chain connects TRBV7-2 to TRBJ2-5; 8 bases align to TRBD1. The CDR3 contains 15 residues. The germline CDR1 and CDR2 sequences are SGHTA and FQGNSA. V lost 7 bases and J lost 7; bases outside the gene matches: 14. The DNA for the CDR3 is TGTGCCAGCACCCCAGACAGGGGCGTAGGTGGGACCCAGTACTTC. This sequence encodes CASTPDRGVGGTQYF.

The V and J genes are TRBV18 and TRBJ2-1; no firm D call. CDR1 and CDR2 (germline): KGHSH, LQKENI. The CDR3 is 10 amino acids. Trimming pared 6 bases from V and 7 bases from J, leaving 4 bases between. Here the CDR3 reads CASSMNEQFF. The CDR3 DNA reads TGTGCCAGCTCTATGAATGAGCAGTTCTTC.

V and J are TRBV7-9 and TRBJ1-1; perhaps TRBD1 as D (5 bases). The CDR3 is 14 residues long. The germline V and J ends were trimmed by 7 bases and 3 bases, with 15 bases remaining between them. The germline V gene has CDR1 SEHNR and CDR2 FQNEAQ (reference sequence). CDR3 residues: CASTHFGGDTEAFF. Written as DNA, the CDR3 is TGTGCCAGCACTCATTTCGGGGGGGACACTGAAGCTTTCTTT.

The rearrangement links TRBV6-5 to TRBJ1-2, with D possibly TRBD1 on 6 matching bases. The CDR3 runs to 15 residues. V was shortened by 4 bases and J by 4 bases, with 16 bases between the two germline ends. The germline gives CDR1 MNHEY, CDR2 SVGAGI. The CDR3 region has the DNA TGTGCCAGCAGTTTGACGATGACAGGCATCTATGGCTACACCTTC. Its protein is CASSLTMTGIYGYTF.

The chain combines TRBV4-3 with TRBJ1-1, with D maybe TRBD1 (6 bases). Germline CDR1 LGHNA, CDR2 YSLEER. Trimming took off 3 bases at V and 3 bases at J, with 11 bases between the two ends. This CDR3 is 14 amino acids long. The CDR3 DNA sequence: TGCGCCAGCAGCCACAGGGGAAAGGACACTGAAGCTTTCTTT. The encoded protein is CASSHRGKDTEAFF.

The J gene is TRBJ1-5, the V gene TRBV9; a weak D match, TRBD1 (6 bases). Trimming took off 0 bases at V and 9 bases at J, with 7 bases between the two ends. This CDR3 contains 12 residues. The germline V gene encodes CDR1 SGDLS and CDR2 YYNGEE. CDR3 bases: TGTGCCAGCAGCGTAGAAGGGGGGCCCCAGCATTTT. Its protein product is CASSVEGGPQHF.

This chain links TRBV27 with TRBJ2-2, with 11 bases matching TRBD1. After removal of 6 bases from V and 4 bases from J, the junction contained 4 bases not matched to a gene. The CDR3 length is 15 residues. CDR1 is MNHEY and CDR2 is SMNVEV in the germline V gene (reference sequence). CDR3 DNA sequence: TGTGCCAGCAGAGGACAGGGGGCAGTCACCGGGGAGCTGTTTTTT. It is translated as CASRGQGAVTGELFF.